This entry lists 10 T cell receptor beta chains sequenced from one sample in a study of cytomegalovirus exposure and HLA in healthy donors. PCR involved 60 Vbeta and 13 Jbeta primers. The repertoire was sequenced with immunoSEQ multiplex PCR; TCRdb's copy has only in-frame clones and lacks some. The data hold some 150,000 clones, with roughly 85% observed a single time. The sample was PBMCs. The source is a woman aged 45-65 years in good health and CMV-seronegative.

The rearrangement uses TRBV27 and TRBJ1-2; D gene ambiguous. CDR1 MNHEY and CDR2 SMNVEV come from the germline V gene (reference sequence). CDR3 length equals 15 residues. Trimming cost V 0 bases and J 4 bases, with 12 bases left between them. For the CDR3, the DNA is TGTGCCAGCAGTTTATCGTTCGGTCAACCCTATGGCTACACCTTC. Encoded protein: CASSLSFGQPYGYTF.

The rearrangement uses TRBV4-2 and TRBJ2-1; maybe TRBD1 (6 bases). CDR3 size: 17 residues. Per the germline V gene, CDR1 is LGHNA and CDR2 is YNFKEQ. V lost 6 bases to trimming and J lost 1 base, with 19 bases between them. The CDR3 bases are TGTGCCAGCAGACCCGACGGACAGTCAAGGTCCTACAATGAGCAGTTCTTC. Residues: CASRPDGQSRSYNEQFF.

The V call is TRBV29-1, the J call TRBJ2-7, with D tentatively TRBD2 (5 bases). Trimming stripped 7 bases from V and 7 bases from J, with 14 bases between. Looked up from germline, CDR1 is SQVTM and CDR2 is ANQGSEA. This CDR3 comprises 11 residues. CDR3 sequence (DNA): TGCAGCGGGTCCCGGGGTCGGGAGCAGTACTTC. Amino acid sequence: CSGSRGREQYF.

The chain is built from TRBV4-3 and TRBJ2-3; 11 nucleotides agree with TRBD2. With 5 bases clipped from V and 2 bases from J, the junction kept 3 bases outside the gene matches. CDR3 size: 15 residues. Per germline, CDR1 LGHNA and CDR2 YSLEER. Here the CDR3 reads CASSLGLADTDTQYF. Here the CDR3 DNA reads TGCGCCAGCAGCTTGGGACTAGCGGACACAGATACGCAGTATTTT.

The sample holds a few counts of this clone. The V and J genes are TRBV5-1 and TRBJ2-7; 7 bases are a match to TRBD2. This CDR3 has 14 residues. The trim removed 5 bases at V and 7 bases at J, leaving 12 bases unmatched. Looked up from germline, CDR1 is SGHRS and CDR2 is YFSETQ. CDR3 loop: CASREASGVGEQYF. The DNA for the CDR3 is TGCGCCAGCAGGGAGGCTAGCGGAGTTGGGGAGCAGTACTTC.

V usage is TRBV28 and J usage is TRBJ2-5; a possible D gene is TRBD1 (6 bases). Trimming cost V 3 bases and J 5 bases, with 19 bases left between them. Germline CDR1 and CDR2: MDHEN and SYDVKM. The CDR3 contains 16 residues. CDR3 in DNA: TGTGCCAGCAGTTTTTATGGCAGGGGCGTAAGGGAGACCCAGTACTTC. Translated, it gives CASSFYGRGVRETQYF.

This clone has just one count. This chain joins TRBV28 and TRBJ2-1; 7 bases fit TRBD2. This CDR3 has 14 residues. Germline V gene data show CDR1 as MDHEN and CDR2 as SYDVKM. Trimming at V came to 5 bases and at J to 8 bases, leaving 9 bases not matched to a gene. DNA for the CDR3: TGTGCCAGCAGTAGACAGACTAGCCCACATGAGCAGTTCTTC. Protein: CASSRQTSPHEQFF.

This sequence joins TRBV5-3 and TRBJ2-4; 7 bases align to TRBD1. TRBV5-3 is an open reading frame, and its role is uncertain. This CDR3 is 17 amino acids long. V shed 0 bases, J shed 3 bases, and the junction held 9 bases outside the gene matches. For the CDR3, the DNA is TGTGCCAGAAGCTTGGCAGGGGACAGCCTAAACAAAAACATTCAGTACTTC. The encoded protein is CARSLAGDSLNKNIQYF.

V gene TRBV6-6 combines with J gene TRBJ2-5; 7 bases line up with TRBD2. Germline trimming cut 6 bases from V and 4 bases from J; bases unmatched to any gene: 8. The CDR3 runs to 14 residues. In germline, CDR1 is MNHNY, CDR2 SVGAGI (reference sequence). Written as DNA, the CDR3 is TGTGCCAGCAGCCCCAGCGGGGCCGGAGAGACCCAGTACTTC. It encodes CASSPSGAGETQYF.

This chain uses TRBV10-3 with TRBJ2-2, with 11 bases matching TRBD2. The CDR3 covers 13 residues. J was trimmed by 9 bases and V by 7 bases; bases with no gene match: 4. The germline CDR1 and CDR2 sequences are ENHRY and SYGVKD. The chain's CDR3 is CAITGTSGRELFF. The CDR3 DNA reads TGTGCCATCACCGGGACTAGCGGCCGGGAGCTGTTTTTT.